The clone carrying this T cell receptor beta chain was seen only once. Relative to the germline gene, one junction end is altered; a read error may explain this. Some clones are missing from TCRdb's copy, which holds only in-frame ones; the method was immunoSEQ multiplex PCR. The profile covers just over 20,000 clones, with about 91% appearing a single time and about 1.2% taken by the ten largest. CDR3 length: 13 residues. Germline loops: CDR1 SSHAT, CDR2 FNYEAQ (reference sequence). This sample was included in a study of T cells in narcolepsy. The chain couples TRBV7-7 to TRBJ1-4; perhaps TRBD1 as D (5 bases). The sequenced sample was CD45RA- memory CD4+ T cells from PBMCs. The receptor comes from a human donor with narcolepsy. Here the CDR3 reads CASSLGVSEKLFF. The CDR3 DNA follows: TGTGCTAGCAGCTTAGGGGTTTCTGAAAAACTGTTTTTT.